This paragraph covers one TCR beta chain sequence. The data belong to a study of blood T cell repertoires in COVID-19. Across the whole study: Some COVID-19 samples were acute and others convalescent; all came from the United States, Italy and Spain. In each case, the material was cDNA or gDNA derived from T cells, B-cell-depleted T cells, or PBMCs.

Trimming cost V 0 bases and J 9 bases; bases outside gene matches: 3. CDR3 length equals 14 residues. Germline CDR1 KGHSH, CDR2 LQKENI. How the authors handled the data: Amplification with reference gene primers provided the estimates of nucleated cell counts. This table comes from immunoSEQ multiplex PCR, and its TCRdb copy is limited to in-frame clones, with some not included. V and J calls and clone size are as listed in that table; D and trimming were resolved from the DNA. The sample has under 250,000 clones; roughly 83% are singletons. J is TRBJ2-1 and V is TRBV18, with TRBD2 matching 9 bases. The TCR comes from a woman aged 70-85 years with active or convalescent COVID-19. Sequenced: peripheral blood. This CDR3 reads CASSPPTSGLEQFF. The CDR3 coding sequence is TGTGCCAGCTCACCACCGACTAGCGGACTTGAGCAGTTCTTC. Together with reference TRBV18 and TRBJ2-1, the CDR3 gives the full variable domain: NAGVMQNPRHLVRRRGQEARLRCSPMKGHSHVYWYRQLPEEGLKFMVYLQKENIIDESGMPKERFSAEFPKEGPSILRIQQVVRGDSAAYFCASSPPTSGLEQFFGPGTRLTVL.